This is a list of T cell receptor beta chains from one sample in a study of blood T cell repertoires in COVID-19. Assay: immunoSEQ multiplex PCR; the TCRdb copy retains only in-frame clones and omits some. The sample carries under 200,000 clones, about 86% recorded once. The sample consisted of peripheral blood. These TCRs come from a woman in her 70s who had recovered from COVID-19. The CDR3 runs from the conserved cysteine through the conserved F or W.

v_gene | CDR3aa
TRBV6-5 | CASSPGGIDQPQHF
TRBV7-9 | CASRFSLNEKLFF
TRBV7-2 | CASSLSGQGADTQYF
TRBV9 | CASSVLSGTYNEQFF
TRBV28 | CASSWGLAGYGAEEQFF
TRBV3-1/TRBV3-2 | CASSQAHPPLGGTVYTEAFF
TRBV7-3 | CASSSGLAGGGETQYF
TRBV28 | CASSLFAGVTNSYEQYF
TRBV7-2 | CASTPGVERPLVQYF
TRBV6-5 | CASRGSGGYTF
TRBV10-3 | CAISESTPGAGNTIYF
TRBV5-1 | CATTGYGPDTQYF
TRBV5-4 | CASSLALGDTQYF
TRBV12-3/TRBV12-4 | CASSPDRDTEAFF
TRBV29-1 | CSVSDLIKAFF
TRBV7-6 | CASSLGTGGSQPQHF
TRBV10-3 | CAISGGLAGDLSTDTQYF